The 11 T cell receptor beta chains below come from one sample, sequenced in a study of graft-versus-host responses after intestinal transplantation. Using immunoSEQ multiplex PCR, the repertoire was profiled, and TCRdb retains in-frame clones only, with some absent. The sample holds 55,000 to 70,000 clones, around 91% seen once. The sequencing here drew on PBMCs, taken less than 130 days after intestinal transplantation. These receptors were collected from a human patient who received an intestinal transplant, so some T cells may come from the graft donor.

The chain combines TRBV29-1 with TRBJ2-2; a possible D gene is TRBD2 (6 bases). The CDR3 length is 14 residues. V was shortened by 1 base and J by 4 bases, with 10 bases between the two germline ends. Looked up from germline, CDR1 is SQVTM and CDR2 is ANQGSEA. CDR3 residues: CSVEGGDVTGELFF. CDR3 DNA: TGCAGCGTTGAAGGGGGGGATGTCACCGGGGAGCTGTTTTTT.

This clone showed up just once. The gene calls are TRBV9 and TRBJ2-5; 9 nucleotides match TRBD2. Trimming removed 3 bases from V and 5 bases from J; junction bases left unmatched: 5. There are 14 residues in the CDR3. CDR1 is SGDLS, CDR2 YYNGEE, per germline. Here the CDR3 DNA reads TGTGCCAGCAGCGCCGGTACTAGCGGGGAGACCCAGTACTTC. This translates into CASSAGTSGETQYF.

The chain couples TRBV7-9 to TRBJ1-1; 8 bases are shared with TRBD1. Germline values: CDR1 SEHNR, CDR2 FQNEAQ (reference sequence). J lost 9 bases, V lost 4 bases, and 4 bases had no gene match. This CDR3 has 12 residues. CDR3 coding DNA: TGTGCCAGCAGCTCGGGACAGGAGAAAGCTTTCTTT. Amino acids: CASSSGQEKAFF.

The chain combines TRBV6-5 with TRBJ2-7; no clear D gene. This CDR3 region has 14 residues. In germline, CDR1 is MNHEY, CDR2 SVGAGI. V was trimmed by 8 bases and J by 7 bases, leaving 21 bases between them. DNA for the CDR3: TGTGCCAGCCACCCCTCGACCCCAGGCGAGGAGCAGTACTTC. Its translation is CASHPSTPGEEQYF.

This clone has a handful of counts. The rearrangement uses TRBV7-9 and TRBJ1-1, with a tentative D call TRBD1 (6 bases). CDR3 length: 14 amino acids. CDR1 is SEHNR, CDR2 FQNEAQ, per germline (reference sequence). Trimming removed 5 bases from V and 0 bases from J, with 10 bases in between. CDR3 coding DNA: TGTGCCAGCAGCCCCGGGACACTGAACACTGAAGCTTTCTTT. Translation gives CASSPGTLNTEAFF.

The chain has TRBV28 and TRBJ2-2; 9 bases line up with TRBD2. Germline trimming cut 1 base from V and 5 bases from J; bases unmatched to any gene: 8. The CDR3 covers 17 residues. Looked up from germline, CDR1 is MDHEN and CDR2 is SYDVKM. In nucleotides, the CDR3 is TGTGCCAGCAGTTTATTCCCTAGGCGGGAGGGGACCGGGGAGCTGTTTTTT. Amino acids: CASSLFPRREGTGELFF.

This clone was detected only once. The chain uses TRBV27 and TRBJ1-1; TRBD1 aligns across 7 bases. Germline V gene data show CDR1 as MNHEY and CDR2 as SMNVEV (reference sequence). Trimming took 6 bases from V and 4 from J; bases not matched to a gene: 5. This CDR3 has 13 amino acids. CDR3 region: CASRRGTATEAFF. CDR3 DNA: TGTGCCAGCAGACGAGGGACAGCCACTGAAGCTTTCTTT.

This CDR3 is CASSFGTGFSEQYF. In nucleotides, the CDR3 is TGTGCCAGCAGCTTCGGGACAGGGTTTTCCGAGCAGTACTTC. The V gene is TRBV5-6, the J gene TRBJ2-7; 9 bases match TRBD1. With 2 bases clipped from V and 6 bases from J, the junction kept 6 bases outside the gene matches. This CDR3 spans 14 amino acids. In germline, CDR1 is SGHDT, CDR2 YYEEEE.

The rearrangement links TRBV28 to TRBJ1-1; D remains ambiguous. V was clipped by 6 bases and J by 5 bases, with 10 bases between them. Germline V gene lookup returns CDR1 MDHEN and CDR2 SYDVKM. CDR3 length: 12 residues. The CDR3 DNA follows: TGTGCCAGCAGCTCTCGACGGACTGAAGCTTTCTTT. This sequence encodes CASSSRRTEAFF. The full variable domain, with the rest looked up from reference TRBV28 and TRBJ1-1, is DVKVTQSSRYLVKRTGEKVFLECVQDMDHENMFWYRQDPGLGLRLIYFSYDVKMKEKGDIPEGYSVSREKKERFSLILESASTNQTSMYLCASSSRRTEAFFGQGTRLTVV.

In its sample, this clone was seen once. V and J are TRBV6-5 and TRBJ2-7; possible D gene TRBD1, 5 bases. In germline, CDR1 is MNHEY, CDR2 SVGAGI. This CDR3 contains 15 residues. V lost 0 bases and J lost 2, with 11 bases in between. CDR3 in DNA: TGTGCCAGCAGTTACTCTGAGGACAAACCCTACGAGCAGTACTTC. Encoded protein: CASSYSEDKPYEQYF.

This clone was recorded once. J is TRBJ2-2 and V is TRBV4-1; possibly TRBD1 for D (6 bases). This CDR3 comprises 14 residues. Trimming removed 4 bases at V and 7 bases at J, with 13 bases between. Per the germline V gene, CDR1 is MGHRA and CDR2 is YSYEKL. The CDR3 is CASSRQGIHGELFF. The CDR3 bases are TGCGCCAGCAGCCGGCAGGGGATTCACGGGGAGCTGTTTTTT.